These T cell receptor beta chains were read from a single sample in a study of blood T cell repertoires in COVID-19. The data were produced by immunoSEQ multiplex PCR, yet TCRdb's version contains in-frame clones alone and is incomplete. The table shows 250,000 to 400,000 clones, with 85% to 90% occurring only once. Specimen: peripheral blood. Source of these receptors: a woman younger than 45 with COVID-19, enrolled during active disease. The CDR3 runs from the conserved cysteine through the conserved F or W. A D gene is named only where the DNA matches it firmly. Clone size is shown for a subset of rows, as once, few, many or a class of expanded clone.

D | J | V | size | CDR3 | DNA
TRBD1 | TRBJ1-1 | TRBV5-1 | few | CASSLWSADRGVSFF | TGCGCCAGCAGCTTGTGGTCGGCGGACAGGGGTGTATCTTTCTTT
NA | TRBJ2-1 | TRBV5-4 | NA | CASSLISGQYNEQFF | TGTGCCAGCAGCTTGATCAGCGGCCAATACAATGAGCAGTTCTTC
NA | TRBJ1-2 | TRBV19 | NA | CATRTDKNYGYTF | TGTGCCACCAGGACAGATAAGAACTATGGCTACACCTTC
NA | TRBJ1-1 | TRBV6-4 | NA | CASSLTDKSAEAFF | TGTGCCAGCAGTCTGACAGATAAGAGCGCTGAAGCTTTCTTT
NA | TRBJ2-5 | TRBV3-1/TRBV3-2 | NA | CASSLQETQYF | TGTGCCAGCAGCCTACAAGAGACCCAGTACTTC
TRBD1 | TRBJ2-7 | TRBV5-5 | NA | CASSSARQGYEQYF | TGTGCCAGCAGCTCGGCCCGACAGGGCTACGAGCAGTACTTC
TRBD1 | TRBJ1-5 | TRBV27 | NA | CASSQGASNQPQHF | TGTGCCAGCAGTCAGGGGGCCAGCAATCAGCCCCAGCATTTT
NA | TRBJ1-4 | TRBV28 | NA | CASTQSSGVVFF | TGTGCCAGCACCCAGTCATCCGGGGTGGTGTTTTTT
TRBD2 | TRBJ2-1 | TRBV6-5 | NA | CASSYSTGTSPFF | TGTGCCAGCAGTTACTCGACCGGGACTAGCCCGTTCTTC
NA | TRBJ2-7 | TRBV30 | NA | CAWSPQVGEQYF | TGTGCCTGGAGTCCACAGGTCGGAGAGCAGTACTTC
NA | TRBJ1-4 | TRBV12-3/TRBV12-4 | NA | CASSGPEGEKLFF | TGTGCCAGCAGCGGGCCCGAGGGTGAAAAACTGTTTTTT
NA | TRBJ2-7 | TRBV18 | NA | CASSPEGDSYEQYF | TGTGCCAGCTCACCAGAGGGAGACTCCTACGAGCAGTACTTC
TRBD2 | TRBJ2-1 | TRBV15 | NA | CATSRDQWREGPGEQFF | TGTGCCACCAGCAGAGATCAATGGCGGGAGGGCCCCGGGGAGCAGTTCTTC
TRBD1 | TRBJ1-2 | TRBV10-3 | NA | CAISESTGRIYGYTF | TGTGCCATCAGTGAGTCGACAGGGCGAATCTATGGCTACACCTTC
NA | TRBJ1-5 | TRBV6-5 | NA | CASTRTAGPNQPQHF | TGTGCCAGCACCCGAACGGCAGGGCCCAATCAGCCCCAGCATTTT
NA | TRBJ2-7 | TRBV5-8 | NA | CASSSTWGQGSSYEQYF | TGTGCCAGCAGCTCCACCTGGGGGCAGGGTAGCTCCTACGAGCAGTACTTC
NA | TRBJ2-3 | TRBV5-6 | NA | CASSSKDTQYF | TGTGCCAGCAGCTCTAAAGATACGCAGTATTTT
NA | TRBJ1-2 | TRBV29-1 | NA | CSVEDIQGGGYTF | TGCAGCGTTGAAGATATCCAGGGAGGAGGCTACACCTTC
TRBD1 | TRBJ2-7 | TRBV4-1 | NA | CASSQDPTGSRYEQYF | TGCGCCAGCAGCCAAGACCCGACAGGGTCTCGCTACGAGCAGTACTTC
NA | TRBJ1-6 | TRBV10-3 | NA | CAISEGGEYPLHF | TGTGCCATCAGTGAAGGCGGAGAGTACCCCCTCCACTTT
NA | TRBJ2-3 | TRBV4-2 | once | CASSRGTGITDTQYF | TGTGCCAGCAGCCGCGGGACGGGGATAACAGATACGCAGTATTTT
NA | TRBJ1-1 | TRBV29-1 | NA | CSVRWGGLDTEAFF | TGCAGCGTTAGGTGGGGGGGTTTGGATACTGAAGCTTTCTTT
NA | TRBJ1-3 | TRBV19 | NA | CASSPYPGNTIYF | TGTGCCAGTAGTCCCTACCCTGGAAACACCATATATTTT
NA | TRBJ2-7 | TRBV6-6 | once | CASSYIDSGEQYF | TGTGCCAGCAGCTATATAGACTCGGGGGAGCAGTACTTC
TRBD1 | TRBJ1-2 | TRBV5-1 | NA | CASSTGTVFNYGYTF | TGCGCCAGCAGCACCGGGACAGTTTTTAACTATGGCTACACCTTC
TRBD1 | TRBJ1-1 | TRBV5-4 | NA | CASSLAGGFTEAFF | TGTGCCAGCAGCTTGGCAGGGGGGTTCACTGAAGCTTTCTTT
TRBD1 | TRBJ1-1 | TRBV18 | NA | CASSPQGATEAFF | TGTGCCAGCTCACCTCAGGGGGCCACTGAAGCTTTCTTT
NA | TRBJ2-1 | TRBV2 | few | CASRGSGGSYNEQFF | TGTGCCAGCAGGGGTAGCGGAGGCTCCTACAATGAGCAGTTCTTC
NA | TRBJ1-6 | TRBV7-2 | NA | CASSTRQASSYNSPLHF | TGTGCCAGCAGCACCCGACAGGCCAGCTCCTATAATTCACCCCTCCACTTT
NA | TRBJ1-1 | TRBV10-1 | NA | CASSERGRDTEAFF | TGCGCCAGCAGTGAGAGGGGTCGCGACACTGAAGCTTTCTTT
TRBD1 | TRBJ1-2 | TRBV5-4 | NA | CASSLDAGIGTGGRGYTF | TGTGCCAGCAGCTTGGACGCGGGTATAGGGACAGGGGGCAGAGGCTACACCTTC
TRBD1 | TRBJ2-3 | TRBV19 | NA | CASSIGSGTGAVDTQYF | TGTGCCAGTAGTATCGGATCCGGGACAGGGGCGGTAGATACGCAGTATTTT
TRBD1 | TRBJ1-2 | TRBV7-2 | NA | CASSPDRGAEYGYTF | TGTGCCAGCAGCCCTGACAGGGGTGCAGAGTATGGCTACACCTTC
NA | TRBJ2-5 | TRBV6-5 | NA | CASSPGLHRETQYF | TGTGCCAGCAGCCCGGGTTTACATCGAGAGACCCAGTACTTC
TRBD1 | TRBJ2-7 | TRBV4-1 | NA | CASSQQGQVGYEQYF | TGCGCCAGCAGCCAACAGGGACAGGTTGGCTACGAGCAGTACTTC
TRBD1 | TRBJ2-5 | TRBV5-5 | NA | CASSFYQGANFRETQYF | TGTGCCAGCAGCTTCTACCAGGGGGCGAATTTTAGAGAGACCCAGTACTTC
NA | TRBJ1-6 | TRBV19 | few | CASTQDGGVNSPLHF | TGTGCCAGTACTCAGGACGGGGGTGTTAATTCACCCCTCCACTTT
TRBD2 | TRBJ2-3 | TRBV19 | NA | CASSLAGGGTDTQYF | TGTGCCAGTAGTCTAGCGGGAGGAGGTACAGATACGCAGTATTTT
TRBD1 | TRBJ2-2 | TRBV5-1 | many | CASTPQGATGELFF | TGCGCCAGCACCCCCCAGGGGGCGACCGGGGAGCTGTTTTTT
NA | TRBJ2-7 | TRBV6-6 | NA | CASSTSGAGSYEQYF | TGTGCCAGCAGTACCTCAGGGGCCGGATCCTACGAGCAGTACTTC
NA | TRBJ2-3 | TRBV29-1 | few | CSVERDSLDTQYF | TGCAGCGTTGAAAGAGACAGTCTGGATACGCAGTATTTT